This T cell receptor beta chain was observed in a study of technical replicates of blood from a few donors. The CDR3 length is 15 residues. The V end was cut by 6 bases, the J end by 0 bases, with 11 bases between. Germline V gives CDR1 SGHVS, CDR2 FNYEAQ. TCRdb's copy holds only in-frame clones and misses some; the assay was immunoSEQ multiplex PCR. The sample has about 66,000 clones; approximately 90% are singletons. This clonotype was obtained from a human donor in good health. Some clones in this sample may be carry-over from other donors' samples. V and J are TRBV7-6 and TRBJ1-4; D is ambiguous. The material sequenced was PBMCs. For the CDR3, the DNA is TGTGCCAGCAGAGACTCCGTCGCAACTAATGAAAAACTGTTTTTT. This gives the protein CASRDSVATNEKLFF. Full variable domain (outside the CDR3, taken from reference TRBV7-6 and TRBJ1-4): GAGVSQSPRYKVTKRGQDVALRCDPISGHVSLYWYRQALGQGPEFLTYFNYEAQQDKSGLPNDRFSAERPEGSISTLTIQRTEQRDSAMYRCASRDSVATNEKLFFGSGTQLSVL.